Sequencing of this T cell receptor (beta chain) was carried out in a study of regulatory T cells in long-lasting Graves disease. Overall study findings and caveats: Those with persistent disease had in common more public clonotypes (roughly 3,000) than new patients (approximately 920).

Indicated time point: newly diagnosed GD, antithyroid drugs for less than 3 months. From PBMCs, RNA was extracted and then used to make the TCR library. The CDR3 contains 13 residues. With 1 base removed from V and 12 bases from J, the gap between germline ends came to 15 bases. Germline V gives CDR1 SGHTA, CDR2 FQGNSA. Arm-PCR of CDR3 regions with iRepertoire HTBI primers generated TCR beta libraries. Via MiXCR, TCRdb re-called the multiplex PCR reads, giving one row per CDR3 protein. The sample has under 450,000 distinct CDR3 sequences, roughly 10% seen once. This clonotype was seen repeatedly, ten times or more. Its antigen is unidentified. The data were also submitted as part of a second study, on T cells in Graves' hyperthyroidism and ophthalmopathy.

The chain joins TRBV7-2 to TRBJ1-1, with no clear D. The sequencing here drew on peripheral blood mononuclear cells (PBMCs), taken at new diagnosis, from a patient treated with antithyroid drugs. This receptor was obtained from a woman between 18 and 29 years old with Graves disease. CDR3 amino acids: CASSLDYRSHPFF. The CDR3, as DNA: TGTGCCAGCAGCTTAGATTATCGTTCTCATCCTTTCTTT.